Sequencing of this T cell receptor beta chain was carried out in a study of shared clonotypes between healthy human individuals. TCRdb's copy holds only in-frame clones and misses some; the assay was immunoSEQ multiplex PCR. Seen here are under 1,100,000 clones, about 70% observed once, and the top ten hold approximately 1.5%. The CDR3 totals 14 residues. Germline CDR1 SGHTA, CDR2 FQGNSA. With V trimmed by 5 bases and J by 14 bases, 12 bases remained unmatched. The TCR originated in a man between 18 and 29 years old in good health. The chain has TRBV7-2 and TRBJ1-6; 7 positions match TRBD1. Sequenced: memory CD4+ T cells sorted from blood. Subset: CD45RA-negative fraction. The CDR3 is CASSVGTALGALHF. CDR3 in DNA: TGTGCCAGCAGCGTCGGGACAGCCCTAGGGGCCCTCCACTTT.